The 26 T cell receptor beta chains given below trace back to one sample, sequenced in a study of control samples from healthy donors and cancer patients. Sequencing used immunoSEQ multiplex PCR; TCRdb keeps in-frame clones, though not all of them. Altogether roughly 400,000 clones are present, 80% to 95% being singletons, with the ten largest covering around 6.4%. The sequenced sample was PBMCs. These receptors all stem from a man aged 40-49 years with head and neck cancer.

This rearrangement joins TRBV14 to TRBJ2-3, with TRBD2 identical over 7 bases. Trimming removed 3 bases from V and 0 bases from J; junction bases left unmatched: 0. Germline assignment: CDR1 SGHDN and CDR2 FVKESK. The CDR3 covers 14 residues. The CDR3 region has the DNA TGTGCCAGCAGCCAGCGGGGGAGCACAGATACGCAGTATTTT. Its protein product is CASSQRGSTDTQYF.

The chain carries TRBV10-3 and TRBJ2-1, with D possibly matching TRBD2 (5 bases). There are 14 residues in the CDR3. V lost 0 bases and J lost 8, with 11 bases in between. Germline CDR1 is ENHRY and CDR2 is SYGVKD. The CDR3 bases are TGTGCCATCAGTGAGTCGTCTAGCCGGGATGAGCAGTTCTTC. It encodes CAISESSSRDEQFF.

The V gene is TRBV21-1, the J gene TRBJ2-5; no check of the table's D call, TRBD1, against the DNA was made. TRBV21-1 is given as a pseudogene. The CDR3 is made up of 14 amino acids. The CDR3 DNA reads TGTGCCAGCAGCAAGACAGAGAGACAAGAGACCCAGTACTTC. Protein: CASSKTERQETQYF.

The chain is built from TRBV9 and TRBJ1-1; 8 bases agree with TRBD1. V dropped 3 bases and J dropped 8; count of bases not matched to a gene: 6. Germline CDR1 reads SGDLS; CDR2 reads YYNGEE. The CDR3 consists of 13 residues. The CDR3 reads CASSGQGQTEAFF. The CDR3, as DNA: TGTGCCAGCAGCGGACAGGGGCAAACGGAAGCTTTCTTT.

The V and J genes are TRBV30 and TRBJ1-6; 7 bases are a match to TRBD1. Germline lookup yields CDR1 GTSNPN and CDR2 SVGIG (reference sequence). Trimming at V came to 5 bases and at J to 2 bases, leaving 12 bases not matched to a gene. The CDR3 length is 17 residues. CDR3 nucleotides: TGTGCCTGGGACAGGACAGGCCGAGGGGCCTATAATTCACCCCTCCACTTT. Its translation: CAWDRTGRGAYNSPLHF. Full variable domain (missing parts from reference TRBV30 and TRBJ1-6): SQTIHQWPATLVQPVGSPLSLECTVEGTSNPNLYWYRQAAGRGLQLLFYSVGIGQISSEVPQNLSASRPQDRQFILSSKKLLLSDSGFYLCAWDRTGRGAYNSPLHFGNGTRLTVT.

The gene calls are TRBV5-1 and TRBJ1-2, with a weak D call TRBD1 (6 bases). Trimming left V 4 bases short and J 11 bases short, with 15 bases between. CDR1 SGHRS and CDR2 YFSETQ come from the germline V gene. This CDR3 has 12 residues. The CDR3 spells CASSPTDSFYTF. Here the CDR3 DNA reads TGCGCCAGCAGCCCCACGGACAGCTTTTACACCTTC.

Only one count was recorded for this clone. V usage is TRBV2 and J usage is TRBJ1-5; TRBD1 might be the D (6 bases). Germline V gene data show CDR1 as SNHLY and CDR2 as FYNNEI. The CDR3 totals 14 residues. V lost 2 bases, J lost 7 bases, and 12 bases lay in between. Here the CDR3 DNA reads TGTGCCAGCAGTGAACTGGGGGGCGGGCAGCCCCAGCATTTT. Encoded protein: CASSELGGGQPQHF.

The V call is TRBV3-1 (or the pseudogene TRBV3-2), the J call TRBJ2-1, with unresolved D. The length of the CDR3 is 14 residues. V was clipped by 0 bases and J by 2 bases, with 5 bases between them. Germline V gene lookup returns CDR1 LGHDT and CDR2 YNNKEL (reference sequence). The CDR3 sequence is CASSQEKAYNEQFF. In DNA form, the CDR3 reads TGTGCCAGCAGCCAAGAAAAGGCCTACAATGAGCAGTTCTTC.

This clone appeared once. The rearrangement uses TRBV27 and TRBJ2-4; 8 nucleotides match TRBD1. V was clipped by 3 bases and J by 2 bases; unmatched bases: 3. The CDR3 runs to 15 residues. Germline V gives CDR1 MNHEY, CDR2 SMNVEV (reference sequence). CDR3: CASSFQGAPKNIQYF. Written as DNA, the CDR3 is TGTGCCAGCAGTTTTCAGGGGGCGCCCAAAAACATTCAGTACTTC.

The chain combines TRBV6-5 with TRBJ1-6, with D uncertain. CDR1 and CDR2 (germline): MNHEY, SVGAGI. The CDR3 is 16 amino acids. V was shortened by 0 bases and J by 4 bases, with 10 bases between the two germline ends. CDR3 protein: CASSYSRTDYNSPLHF. CDR3 sequence (DNA): TGTGCCAGCAGTTACTCGCGGACGGATTATAATTCACCCCTCCACTTT.

The chain is built from TRBV4-1 and TRBJ2-3; TRBD2 matches 8 bases. With V trimmed by 2 bases and J by 2 bases, 9 bases remained unmatched. The CDR3 has 17 residues. From germline, CDR1 is MGHRA and CDR2 YSYEKL. CDR3 sequence: CASSQFRRGGLTDTQYF. CDR3 DNA sequence: TGCGCCAGCAGCCAATTTCGCCGGGGGGGCCTCACAGATACGCAGTATTTT.

V and J are TRBV28 and TRBJ1-5, with 8 positions matching TRBD1. Germline CDR1 reads MDHEN; CDR2 reads SYDVKM. The J segment lost 4 bases and the V segment lost 2 bases, leaving 7 bases of the junction unmatched. This CDR3 is built from 16 residues. Here the CDR3 DNA reads TGTGCCAGCAGTTTACGGGGCCGGACAGGGAATCAGCCCCAGCATTTT. Its protein is CASSLRGRTGNQPQHF.

The rearrangement joins TRBV15 to TRBJ2-1; D is uncertain. The germline V gene has CDR1 LNHNV and CDR2 YYDKDF (reference sequence). CDR3 length: 15 residues. V lost 5 bases to trimming and J lost 0 bases, with 11 bases between them. The chain's CDR3 is CATSAGVSSYNEQFF. The CDR3 DNA sequence: TGTGCCACCAGCGCCGGCGTGAGCTCCTACAATGAGCAGTTCTTC.

The V call is TRBV15, the J call TRBJ1-2, with 12 bases fitting TRBD1. Germline trimming cut 4 bases from V and 6 bases from J; bases unmatched to any gene: 15. Germline V gene sequence: CDR1 LNHNV, CDR2 YYDKDF (reference sequence). The CDR3 contains 18 residues. CDR3 amino acids: CATSTKPGTGGFDDGYTF. CDR3 DNA: TGTGCCACCAGCACCAAACCCGGGACAGGGGGCTTTGACGATGGCTACACCTTC. The whole variable domain, filled in from reference TRBV15 and TRBJ1-2, reads DAMVIQNPRYQVTQFGKPVTLSCSQTLNHNVMYWYQQKSSQAPKLLFHYYDKDFNNEADTPDNFQSRRPNTSFCFLDIRSPGLGDTAMYLCATSTKPGTGGFDDGYTFGSGTRLTVV.

V is TRBV9 and J is TRBJ1-1; possible D gene TRBD1, 5 bases. From germline, CDR1 is SGDLS and CDR2 YYNGEE. Trimming left V 0 bases short and J 3 bases short, with 9 bases between. CDR3 length: 14 residues. The CDR3 DNA follows: TGTGCCAGCAGCGTAGCAGGGTCGGACACTGAAGCTTTCTTT. Amino acids: CASSVAGSDTEAFF.

V is TRBV30 and J is TRBJ1-1; no reliable D call. Germline-derived CDR1 and CDR2 are GTSNPN and SVGIG (reference sequence). The CDR3 extends over 15 amino acids. Trimming shortened V by 1 base and J by 0 bases, and 12 bases separated the two germline ends. The CDR3 spells CAWSADTNMNTEAFF. The CDR3 nucleotides read TGTGCCTGGAGTGCCGACACGAACATGAACACTGAAGCTTTCTTT.

This chain connects TRBV29-1 to TRBJ1-4; TRBD1 aligns across 8 bases. Germline V CDR1 and CDR2: SQVTM, ANQGSEA. The CDR3 length is 14 residues. Trimming took 6 bases from V and 0 from J; bases not matched to a gene: 3. The CDR3 DNA is TGCAGCGTCGCGGACAGGGCAACTAATGAAAAACTGTTTTTT. Translated: CSVADRATNEKLFF.

The J gene is TRBJ1-2, the V gene TRBV5-4, with D perhaps matching TRBD1 (6 bases). CDR1 is SGHNT, CDR2 YYREEE, per germline (reference sequence). This CDR3 is 14 amino acids long. V dropped 4 bases and J dropped 4 bases, with 14 bases sitting between them. In DNA form, the CDR3 reads TGTGCCAGCAGCCTGCAGCTGACAGGCTATGGCTACACCTTC. It is translated as CASSLQLTGYGYTF.

V usage is TRBV29-1 and J usage is TRBJ1-2; D unclear. This CDR3 spans 11 amino acids. Germline assignment: CDR1 SQVTM and CDR2 ANQGSEA. With 1 base removed from V and 4 bases from J, the gap between germline ends came to 4 bases. CDR3 in amino acids: CSVEVAYGYTF. The DNA for the CDR3 is TGCAGCGTTGAAGTGGCCTATGGCTACACCTTC.

The count of this clone is one. The chain couples TRBV2 to TRBJ2-7; 7 bases fit TRBD2. Germline values: CDR1 SNHLY, CDR2 FYNNEI. Losses at the gene ends were 2 bases for V and 3 bases for J; bases not matched to a gene: 7. CDR3 length equals 15 residues. The CDR3 loop is CASSELLADIYEQYF. The CDR3, as DNA: TGTGCCAGCAGTGAACTCCTAGCGGATATCTACGAGCAGTACTTC.

The chain joins TRBV28 to TRBJ1-1, with D unresolved. CDR3 length: 12 residues. The V and J ends lost 6 bases and 7 bases respectively, with 12 bases between them. Germline lookup yields CDR1 MDHEN and CDR2 SYDVKM. CDR3 coding DNA: TGTGCCAGCAGAATCTTGGGGATTGAAGCTTTCTTT. Residues: CASRILGIEAFF.

V and J are TRBV2 and TRBJ2-2; 9 bases are a match to TRBD1. Germline values: CDR1 SNHLY, CDR2 FYNNEI. V shed 7 bases, J shed 5 bases, and the junction held 8 bases outside the gene matches. This CDR3 has 15 amino acids. This CDR3 is CASNGWTGDTGELFF. CDR3 sequence (DNA): TGTGCCAGCAATGGTTGGACAGGGGATACCGGGGAGCTGTTTTTT. Supplemented by reference TRBV2 and TRBJ2-2, the full variable domain reads EPEVTQTPSHQVTQMGQEVILRCVPISNHLYFYWYRQILGQKVEFLVSFYNNEISEKSEIFDDQFSVERPDGSNFTLKIRSTKLEDSAMYFCASNGWTGDTGELFFGEGSRLTVL.

This clone was seen only once. V is TRBV3-1 (or the pseudogene TRBV3-2) and J is TRBJ1-2, with D maybe TRBD1 (5 bases). The ends were cut back, 3 bases at V and 2 bases at J, with 7 bases in the middle. This CDR3 contains 13 residues. Germline V lookup: CDR1 LGHDT, CDR2 YNNKEL (reference sequence). CDR3 sequence (DNA): TGTGCCAGCAGCCACGAGGGGAACTATGGCTACACCTTC. Its translation: CASSHEGNYGYTF.

About this clone itself: The sample contains more than one DNA sequence encoding this CDR3. The chain links TRBV11-2 to TRBJ2-1; the D gene could be TRBD1 or TRBD2 (5 bases each). The CDR3 length is 13 residues. In germline, CDR1 is SGHAT, CDR2 FQNNGV. V was clipped by 0 bases and J by 7 bases, with 7 bases between them. The CDR3 sequence: CASSLERGNEQFF. The CDR3 nucleotides read TGTGCCAGCAGCTTAGAGAGGGGTAATGAGCAGTTCTTC.

The V gene is TRBV12-3 or TRBV12-4, the J gene TRBJ1-2, with TRBD1 identical over 8 bases. The V gene end was trimmed by 7 bases and the J gene end by 10 bases; junction bases not matched to a gene: 11. There are 13 residues in the CDR3. The CDR3 DNA is TGTGCCAGCACTAGGGACAGGTCTACTTCCTACACCTTC. Its protein is CASTRDRSTSYTF.

The chain has TRBV19 and TRBJ2-3; the D is unclear. Germline values: CDR1 LNHDA, CDR2 SQIVND (reference sequence). V gave up 8 bases and J gave up 5 bases, with 8 bases separating them. The CDR3 has 11 amino acids. The CDR3 region is CASPIGDTQYF. CDR3 in DNA: TGTGCCAGTCCTATAGGAGATACGCAGTATTTT.